A single sample gave rise to the 11 T cell receptor beta chains below, sequenced in a study of T cells in Graves' hyperthyroidism and ophthalmopathy. Using RNA transcripts as the source, TCR beta CDR3 regions were amplified. Carried out on the TCR CDR3, a first-round RT-PCR used the HTBI primer set. TCRdb re-called the multiplex PCR reads through MiXCR, storing one row per CDR3 protein. This sample carries 600,000 to 900,000 distinct CDR3 sequences, roughly 15% of them seen once, and the ten largest clones take under 9.5%. Sequencing used blood. These receptors came from a man younger than 30 with Graves' hyperthyroidism.

This clonotype has just a few counts. This chain links TRBV20-1 with TRBJ1-1; D possibly corresponds to TRBD1 (6 bases). CDR1 is DFQATT, CDR2 SNEGSKA, per germline (reference sequence). The CDR3 covers 15 residues. Trimming took off 0 bases at V and 4 bases at J, with 15 bases between the two ends. CDR3 protein: CSARDRGGVGTEAFF. In DNA form, the CDR3 reads TGCAGTGCTAGAGATCGGGGGGGCGTGGGCACTGAAGCTTTCTTT.

The V and J genes are TRBV7-8 and TRBJ2-1, with D hard to call. The CDR3 has 17 residues. Deletions cut 4 bases from V and 2 bases from J, with 18 bases between. Germline V CDR1 and CDR2: SGHVS, FQNEAQ. CDR3 sequence reads: CASSSYGPATTYNEQFF. CDR3 DNA: TGTGCCAGCAGCTCCTACGGACCAGCTACCACCTACAATGAGCAGTTCTTC.

This clonotype was seen at least ten times. The V call is TRBV12-3 or TRBV12-4, the J call TRBJ2-7; D not certain. Trimming removed 6 bases at V and 3 bases at J, with 18 bases between. CDR3 size: 15 residues. CDR3 protein: CASRESGPADYEQYF. The CDR3 nucleotides are TGTGCCAGCAGAGAATCGGGCCCCGCCGACTACGAGCAGTACTTC.

This clonotype appeared a few times. The chain employs TRBV13 and TRBJ1-2, with TRBD1 identical over 11 bases. V lost 2 bases and J lost 5; bases outside the gene matches: 7. Germline CDR1 and CDR2: PRHDT and FYEKMQ (reference sequence). This CDR3 is 16 amino acids long. CDR3 region: CASSLLRDRGYYGYTF. Written as DNA, the CDR3 is TGTGCCAGCAGCTTACTACGGGACAGGGGGTATTATGGCTACACCTTC.

The table lists this clonotype with many counts. The rearrangement joins TRBV30 to TRBJ2-3, with TRBD1 matching 8 bases. Germline-derived CDR1 and CDR2 are GTSNPN and SVGIG (reference sequence). The CDR3 extends over 13 amino acids. V was clipped by 7 bases and J by 3 bases; unmatched bases: 6. CDR3 coding DNA: TGTGCCTTCCAGGACAGGGTAACAGATACGCAGTATTTT. The encoded protein is CAFQDRVTDTQYF.

In its sample, this clonotype was seen a few times. The rearrangement joins TRBV27 to TRBJ2-1, with unresolved D. Germline V gene lookup returns CDR1 MNHEY and CDR2 SMNVEV (reference sequence). The length of the CDR3 is 15 residues. Between the trimmed V and J ends, which lost 3 bases and 6 bases, there was a span of 15 bases. CDR3 protein: CASSLGLRSPNEQFF. The CDR3 DNA sequence: TGTGCCAGCAGTTTGGGTTTACGGTCACCCAATGAGCAGTTCTTC.

This clonotype was counted a few times. The chain links TRBV11-2 to TRBJ2-5; D gene unclear. V was shortened by 1 base and J by 8 bases, with 14 bases between the two germline ends. The CDR3 runs to 14 residues. Per germline, CDR1 SGHAT and CDR2 FQNNGV. CDR3 loop: CASSLGPVTGTQYF. CDR3 bases: TGTGCCAGCAGCTTAGGCCCAGTAACCGGAACCCAGTACTTC.

This clonotype came up many times. The J gene is TRBJ2-5, the V gene TRBV20-1; a possible D gene is TRBD1 (5 bases). CDR1 and CDR2 from the germline V gene are DFQATT and SNEGSKA (reference sequence). CDR3 size: 13 residues. V lost 0 bases to trimming and J lost 6 bases, with 11 bases between them. The CDR3 loop reads CSARDVSGKTQYF. The CDR3 region has the DNA TGCAGTGCTAGAGATGTGTCAGGGAAGACCCAGTACTTC.

The genes are TRBV5-1 and TRBJ1-4; D gene ambiguous. V lost 3 bases and J 0 bases, leaving 9 bases between the germline ends. Germline CDR1 and CDR2: SGHRS and YFSETQ. The CDR3 runs to 15 residues. CDR3 loop: CASSWEPATNEKLFF. CDR3 coding DNA: TGCGCCAGCAGCTGGGAGCCGGCAACTAATGAAAAACTGTTTTTT.

The chain links TRBV20-1 to TRBJ2-7; TRBD2 matches 11 bases. TRBJ2-1 explains the end of the DNA better; the J call may be wrong. The CDR3 length is 14 residues. CDR1 is DFQATT and CDR2 is SNEGSKA in the germline V gene (reference sequence). The CDR3 region is CSAKLAGASYEQFF. The CDR3 nucleotides are TGCAGTGCGAAACTAGCGGGAGCCTCCTACGAGCAGTTCTTC.

In its sample, this clonotype was seen many times. One end of the junction fails to match germline, which may point to a read error. The rearrangement joins TRBV7-9 to TRBJ1-1; D is ambiguous. Germline V CDR1 and CDR2: SEHNR, FQNEAQ (reference sequence). The CDR3 is 13 residues long. CDR3 loop: CASSLVRNTEAFF. CDR3 DNA: TGTGCCAGCAGTTTAGTGAGGAACACTGAAGCTTTCTTT.